This passage covers 17 T cell receptor beta chains from one sample sequenced in a study of shared clonotypes between healthy human individuals. Using immunoSEQ multiplex PCR, the repertoire was profiled, and TCRdb retains in-frame clones only, with some absent. The table includes around 530,000 clones, around three quarters detected once. Sequencing was done on a sample of PBMCs. These receptors originate from a woman in her forties in good health. Some clones in this sample may be carry-over from other donors' samples.

On this clone: A far larger clone is just one base off, so this is likely a read error. This sample includes further DNA sequences coding for the same CDR3. Here the CDR3 reads CSVGDGLAEAFF. The DNA of the CDR3 is TGCAGCGTCGGGGACGGCCTGGCTGAAGCTTTCTTC. The J gene is TRBJ1-1, the V gene TRBV29-1; D is possibly TRBD1 (5 bases). This CDR3 region has 12 residues. From germline, CDR1 is SQVTM and CDR2 ANQGSEA. Variable domain in full (rest from reference TRBV29-1 and TRBJ1-1): SAVISQKPSRDICQRGTSLTIQCQVDSQVTMMFWYRQQPGQSLTLIATANQGSEATYESGFVIDKFPISRPNLTFSTLTVSNMSPEDSSIYLCSVGDGLAEAFFGQGTRLTVV.

The chain couples TRBV28 to TRBJ2-7; tentative D call: TRBD1 (6 bases). V was clipped by 6 bases and J by 6 bases, with 18 bases between them. This CDR3 is built from 14 residues. Germline lookup yields CDR1 MDHEN and CDR2 SYDVKM. Written as DNA, the CDR3 is TGTGCCAGCAGAAGGGGGTCACTGCGATCCGAGCAGTACTTC. It yields the protein CASRRGSLRSEQYF. The variable domain in full, with the rest retrieved from reference TRBV28 and TRBJ2-7, is DVKVTQSSRYLVKRTGEKVFLECVQDMDHENMFWYRQDPGLGLRLIYFSYDVKMKEKGDIPEGYSVSREKKERFSLILESASTNQTSMYLCASRRGSLRSEQYFGPGTRLTVT.

This clone was counted ten times or more. This chain links TRBV4-2 with TRBJ2-2, with TRBD2 matching 9 bases. V shed 2 bases and J 2 bases; nucleotides not matched to a gene: 6. Germline CDR1 LGHNA, CDR2 YNFKEQ. The CDR3 runs to 17 residues. CDR3 region: CASSQLTGTSNTGELFF. The CDR3 DNA is TGTGCCAGCAGCCAATTGACAGGGACTAGCAACACCGGGGAGCTGTTTTTT.

This chain uses TRBV27 with TRBJ2-5; 10 positions match TRBD2. Germline values: CDR1 MNHEY, CDR2 SMNVEV (reference sequence). The ends lost 5 bases at V and 1 base at J; junction bases unmatched: 7. CDR3 length equals 16 residues. CDR3 region: CASSLGLADIQETQYF. The CDR3 DNA reads as TGTGCCAGCAGTCTCGGACTAGCGGATATCCAAGAGACCCAGTACTTC.

The chain carries TRBV25-1 and TRBJ2-3, with 7 bases fitting TRBD2. The V gene's germline CDR1 is MGHDK and CDR2 SYGVNS. V lost 1 base, J lost 2 bases, and 6 bases stayed unmatched. The CDR3 totals 16 residues. The CDR3 DNA sequence: TGTGCCAGCAGTGAATCTGGCGGGAGAGTCACAGATACGCAGTATTTT. Its translation: CASSESGGRVTDTQYF.

The chain uses TRBV2 and TRBJ1-4, with a weak D call TRBD1 (5 bases). Germline V lookup: CDR1 SNHLY, CDR2 FYNNEI. The CDR3 has 14 amino acids. V was pared by 5 bases and J by 0 bases, with 7 bases between. The chain's CDR3 is CASSQQATNEKLFF. The CDR3 coding sequence is TGTGCCAGCAGTCAACAGGCAACTAATGAAAAACTGTTTTTT.

The chain links TRBV5-1 to TRBJ2-5; 8 nucleotides align to TRBD2. Germline CDR1 and CDR2: SGHRS and YFSETQ. This CDR3 has 15 amino acids. The V and J ends lost 0 bases and 2 bases, in that order; junction bases with no gene match: 3. In nucleotides, the CDR3 is TGCGCCAGCAGCTTGGCCGGGACTAGTCAAGAGACCCAGTACTTC. This translates into CASSLAGTSQETQYF.

The chain uses TRBV19 and TRBJ2-1, with 14 nucleotides matching TRBD2. V dropped 5 bases and J dropped 7; count of bases not matched to a gene: 4. The CDR3 sequence is 15 residues long. Germline assignment: CDR1 LNHDA and CDR2 SQIVND (reference sequence). The CDR3 DNA reads TGTGCCAGTAGTTCCAGACTAGCGGGAGGGAATGAGCAGTTCTTC. Translation: CASSSRLAGGNEQFF.

The V gene is TRBV4-2, the J gene TRBJ2-5, with D hard to call. The closer fit of TRBJ2-7 to the DNA end suggests the J call may be wrong. The CDR3 covers 14 residues. CDR1 LGHNA and CDR2 YNFKEQ come from the germline V gene. The CDR3 here is CASSPHPDSYEQYF. CDR3 nucleotides: TGTGCCAGCAGCCCGCACCCCGACTCCTACGAGCAGTACTTC.

The V and J genes are TRBV30 and TRBJ1-5; D is undetermined. The V gene lost 1 base and the J gene lost 0 bases, with 7 bases spanning the gap. Per germline, CDR1 GTSNPN and CDR2 SVGIG (reference sequence). This CDR3 is 14 amino acids long. CDR3 coding DNA: TGTGCCTGGAGTGGAGGACTTAGCAATCAGCCCCAGCATTTT. Translating it yields CAWSGGLSNQPQHF.

The V call is TRBV7-2, the J call TRBJ2-7, with D tentatively TRBD2 (6 bases). The V gene lost 0 bases and the J gene lost 6 bases, with 15 bases spanning the gap. The CDR3 sequence is 15 residues long. Germline V gene sequence: CDR1 SGHTA, CDR2 FQGNSA. CDR3 protein: CASSLAGGKSTEQYF. CDR3 DNA: TGTGCCAGCAGCTTAGCTGGCGGGAAATCGACCGAGCAGTACTTC.

Many counts were recorded for this clone. Other DNA sequences within the sample encode an identical CDR3. This chain connects TRBV9 to TRBJ2-1, with D perhaps matching TRBD1 (5 bases). CDR1 is SGDLS and CDR2 is YYNGEE in the germline V gene. The CDR3 consists of 15 residues. Between the trimmed V and J ends, which lost 4 bases and 0 bases, there was a span of 11 bases. The CDR3 sequence is CASSPTVSSYNEQFF. The CDR3 DNA reads as TGTGCCAGCAGCCCGACAGTAAGCTCCTACAATGAGCAGTTCTTC.

This clone was counted only a few times. A far larger clone is off by one base, so a read error is likely. This specimen includes other DNA sequences encoding the same CDR3. The chain has TRBV10-3 and TRBJ2-7; D ambiguous. There are 15 residues in the CDR3. Germline values: CDR1 ENHRY, CDR2 SYGVKD. V was cut by 2 bases and J by 1 base, with 12 bases left in between. The CDR3: CAISEGPSSSYEQYF. CDR3 in DNA: TGTGCCATCAGTGAGGGTCCTTCGTCGTCCTACGAGCAGTACTTC.

This chain joins TRBV7-9 and TRBJ2-1; D call uncertain. The CDR3 has 13 amino acids. V was clipped by 1 base and J by 4 bases, with 5 bases between them. CDR1 is SEHNR, CDR2 FQNEAQ, per germline (reference sequence). DNA of the CDR3: TGTGCCAGCAGCTTAGAGAGGTACAATGAGCAGTTCTTC. Protein sequence: CASSLERYNEQFF.

This clone was seen more than once but under ten times. The V call is TRBV5-1, the J call TRBJ2-1; TRBD2 matches at 11 bases. Germline CDR1 is SGHRS and CDR2 is YFSETQ. With V trimmed by 5 bases and J by 9 bases, 10 bases remained unmatched. The CDR3 is 15 residues long. CDR3 residues: CASRPTSGSGLEQFF. CDR3 DNA sequence: TGCGCCAGCAGACCCACTAGCGGGAGTGGGCTTGAGCAGTTCTTC.

The chain employs TRBV5-4 and TRBJ2-1; the match to TRBD2 covers 11 bases. Trimming at V came to 0 bases and at J to 9 bases, leaving 5 bases not matched to a gene. Looked up from germline, CDR1 is SGHNT and CDR2 is YYREEE (reference sequence). The CDR3 totals 15 residues. The CDR3, as DNA: TGTGCCAGCAGCTTGGGAAGGACTAGCGGGTCTGAGCAGTTCTTC. Protein product: CASSLGRTSGSEQFF.

In this sample, this clone turned up many times. Other DNA variants within this sample encode the same CDR3. This chain's CDR3 is CSAGGAFF. DNA for the CDR3: TGCAGTGCGGGGGGAGCTTTCTTT. The chain joins TRBV20-1 to TRBJ1-1; D perhaps matches TRBD1 (5 bases). Germline V gene sequence: CDR1 DFQATT, CDR2 SNEGSKA (reference sequence). There are 8 residues in the CDR3. V lost 6 bases and J 10 bases, leaving 6 bases between the germline ends.